The 21 T cell receptor beta chains below were found in one sample sequenced in a study of post-analysis software for immune sequencing data. Their antigens remain unidentified. Presence of unique molecular identifiers characterized the TCR beta cDNA libraries. TCRdb itself ran the PCR reads through MiXCR, one entry per CDR3 protein. The sample shows around 200,000 distinct CDR3 sequences, roughly 28% of them seen only once. Study results and limitations: Compared with controls, patients had more of about 5 TRBV segments, including TRBV5-6, TRBV5-1 and TRBV20-1.

What was sequenced was blood. The receptors stem from a girl between 2 and 17 years old with multiple sclerosis.

The chain carries TRBV7-2 and TRBJ1-5; D possibly corresponds to TRBD1 (5 bases). The CDR3 runs 15 residues. Germline V gene lookup returns CDR1 SGHTA and CDR2 FQGNSA. Trimming took 5 bases from V and 0 from J, leaving 11 bases between them. The CDR3 DNA reads as TGTGCCAGCAGCAACCGGGGGGGTAGCAATCAGCCCCAGCATTTT. Translation gives CASSNRGGSNQPQHF.

This clonotype was observed a handful of times. This may stem from a read error, because a much larger clone lies one nucleotide away. The chain is built from TRBV28 and TRBJ2-1, with D perhaps TRBD2 (5 bases). Germline V gene lookup returns CDR1 MDHEN and CDR2 SYDVKM. CDR3 length: 13 residues. Trimming pared 6 bases from V and 12 bases from J, leaving 18 bases between. Written as DNA, the CDR3 is TGTGCCAGCAGCCAGGAGGTGGGCCCCGCGCAGTTCTTC. Its translation: CASSQEVGPAQFF.

To note about this clonotype: A much bigger clone sits one base away, suggesting this may be a read error. The chain joins TRBV20-1 to TRBJ2-1; 8 nucleotides match TRBD2. Germline loops: CDR1 DFQATT, CDR2 SNEGSKA (reference sequence). Unmatched junction bases numbered 12, after V lost 4 bases and J lost 7 bases. This CDR3 is built from 15 residues. DNA of the CDR3: TGCAGTGCTAAAGGACCGCCGAGCGGGGGTAATGAGCAGTTCTTC. Amino acid sequence: CSAKGPPSGGNEQFF.

This clonotype showed up many times. A read error may account for a junction end that differs from germline. The gene calls are TRBV20-1 and TRBJ1-1; D remains ambiguous. In germline, CDR1 is DFQATT, CDR2 SNEGSKA (reference sequence). The CDR3 totals 13 residues. The CDR3 DNA follows: TGCAGTGCCCGCCGCCGCGGGAACGCTGAAGCTTTCTTT. The encoded protein is CSARRRGNAEAFF.

This clonotype occurred many times. The genes are TRBV29-1 and TRBJ2-7; TRBD1 might be the D (5 bases). The CDR3 contains 14 residues. Germline V CDR1 and CDR2: SQVTM, ANQGSEA. The V end lost 4 bases, the J end lost 2 bases, and 15 bases lay between the germline ends. This CDR3 reads CSVVGLGGPYEQYF. Written as DNA, the CDR3 is TGCAGCGTTGTGGGGCTAGGCGGACCCTACGAGCAGTACTTC.

This clonotype occurred once. This chain joins TRBV30 and TRBJ2-1; D is unresolved. In germline, CDR1 is GTSNPN, CDR2 SVGIG (reference sequence). The CDR3 is made up of 15 amino acids. V dropped 8 bases and J dropped 2 bases, with 19 bases sitting between them. The CDR3 DNA reads TGTGCCACCCAAGAGCTAGGAAAGACCTACAATGAGCAGTTCTTC. Its translation: CATQELGKTYNEQFF.

This clonotype was seen a handful of times. This chain links TRBV12-3 or TRBV12-4 with TRBJ2-5, with a weak D call TRBD1 (8 bases). This CDR3 is 14 amino acids long. V was clipped by 8 bases and J by 4 bases, with 17 bases between them. The chain's CDR3 is CASGPTGGGETQYF. The CDR3 DNA is TGTGCCAGCGGACCCACAGGGGGGGGAGAGACCCAGTACTTC.

This clonotype showed up many times. V usage is TRBV11-3 and J usage is TRBJ1-2; 7 positions agree with TRBD1. Germline values: CDR1 SGHNT, CDR2 YENEEA. The length of the CDR3 is 15 residues. Germline trimming cut 5 bases from V and 6 bases from J; bases unmatched to any gene: 12. CDR3 sequence (DNA): TGTGCCAGCAGCAAACCAACGACAGGGAAGGATGGCTACACCTTC. Amino acid sequence: CASSKPTTGKDGYTF.

The chain couples TRBV12-3 or TRBV12-4 to TRBJ1-1; D not resolved. The CDR3 totals 16 residues. Trimming shortened V by 3 bases and J by 1 base, and 15 bases separated the two germline ends. CDR3 amino acids: CASSFPPPDKNTEAFF. The DNA of the CDR3 is TGTGCCAGCAGTTTCCCCCCCCCCGACAAGAACACTGAAGCTTTCTTT.

The rearrangement links TRBV24-1 to TRBJ1-5; D unresolved. This CDR3 has 14 residues. Germline CDR1 KGHDR, CDR2 SFDVKD. The V gene lost 2 bases and the J gene lost 3 bases, with 7 bases spanning the gap. CDR3 residues: CATSDYSFNQPQHF. DNA of the CDR3: TGTGCCACCAGTGATTATTCCTTCAATCAGCCCCAGCATTTT.

This clonotype was found many times. V and J are TRBV7-2 and TRBJ2-1; tentative D call: TRBD2 (7 bases). CDR1 is SGHTA, CDR2 FQGNSA, per germline. The CDR3 is made up of 15 amino acids. V lost 3 bases, J lost 10 bases, and 19 bases lay in between. The CDR3 reads CASSFGGGSIGEQFF. The CDR3 DNA follows: TGTGCCAGCAGCTTCGGGGGCGGGAGTATCGGGGAGCAGTTCTTC.

The chain links TRBV5-1 to TRBJ2-5; D not resolved. The V end lost 4 bases, the J end lost 4 bases, and 11 bases lay between the germline ends. The CDR3 length is 13 residues. Germline assignment: CDR1 SGHRS and CDR2 YFSETQ. The CDR3 reads CASSPSLVETQYF. CDR3 sequence (DNA): TGCGCCAGCAGCCCCTCCTTAGTAGAGACCCAGTACTTC.

This clonotype was counted many times. The rearrangement links TRBV12-3 or TRBV12-4 to TRBJ2-7, with 9 bases fitting TRBD1. The ends lost 6 bases at V and 5 bases at J; junction bases unmatched: 11. The CDR3 covers 15 residues. In DNA, the CDR3 is TGTGCCAGCAGGCCTACAGGGGGCCTTAGGAACGAGCAGTACTTC. Translated: CASRPTGGLRNEQYF.

This clonotype has just a few counts. The J gene is TRBJ2-6, the V gene TRBV20-1; D not resolved. In germline, CDR1 is DFQATT, CDR2 SNEGSKA (reference sequence). The CDR3 covers 15 residues. V was clipped by 5 bases and J by 0 bases, with 11 bases between them. The CDR3 is CSAYTLGSGANVLTF. The CDR3 bases are TGCAGTGCTTACACTCTGGGCTCTGGGGCCAACGTCCTGACTTTC.

This clonotype was seen more than once but under ten times. The CDR3 sequence is CASSQEGEYQPQHF. CDR3 DNA sequence: TGCGCCAGCAGCCAAGAAGGGGAGTATCAGCCCCAGCATTTT. This chain links TRBV4-1 with TRBJ1-5; D is perhaps TRBD1 (5 bases). The V gene's germline CDR1 is MGHRA and CDR2 YSYEKL. The CDR3 covers 14 residues. V was cut by 0 bases and J by 5 bases, with 8 bases left in between.

The table lists this clonotype with a count of one. Mismatch with germline at one junction end may stem from a read error. The genes are TRBV11-2 and TRBJ1-6, with D perhaps matching TRBD1 (5 bases). The CDR3 sequence is 14 residues long. Germline lookup yields CDR1 SGHAT and CDR2 FQNNGV. This CDR3 reads CVSSPAGWNSPLHF. For the CDR3, the DNA is TGTGTCAGCAGCCCAGCAGGGTGGAATTCACCCCTCCACTTT.

This clonotype was observed a handful of times. The chain links TRBV10-3 to TRBJ2-7; D call uncertain. Looked up from germline, CDR1 is ENHRY and CDR2 is SYGVKD. There are 13 residues in the CDR3. Trimming took 10 bases from V and 0 from J, leaving 13 bases between them. The CDR3 here is CATEVGFSYEQYF. DNA of the CDR3: TGTGCCACCGAGGTCGGGTTCTCCTACGAGCAGTACTTC.

A note on this clonotype: A much larger clone lies one base from this, so it may be a read error. This chain joins TRBV5-1 and TRBJ2-7; no clear D gene. V was clipped by 0 bases and J by 7 bases, with 17 bases between them. Germline V gene sequence: CDR1 SGHRS, CDR2 YFSETQ. The CDR3 runs to 15 residues. The CDR3 here is CASSLAGWRLGEQYF. The DNA of the CDR3 is TGCGCCAGCAGCTTGGCCGGGTGGCGGTTGGGTGAGCAGTACTTC.

This clonotype was seen only once. J is TRBJ2-5 and V is TRBV7-2; a weak D match, TRBD1 (7 bases). Germline V gene data show CDR1 as SGHTA and CDR2 as FQGNSA. The CDR3 covers 14 residues. V shed 5 bases and J shed 5 bases, with 15 bases lying between them. CDR3 sequence (DNA): TGTGCCAGCAGCCCCACAGGGGCGGGGGAGACCCAGTACTTC. It yields the protein CASSPTGAGETQYF.

Points on this clonotype: A much more abundant neighbour one base away suggests this may be a read error. The genes are TRBV4-2 and TRBJ2-1, with D possibly being TRBD1 (6 bases). This CDR3 region has 14 residues. Germline V CDR1 and CDR2: LGHNA, YNFKEQ. In DNA form, the CDR3 reads TGTGCCAGCAGGTCGCAGGGGCCTTACAATAAGCAGTTCTTC. This gives the protein CASRSQGPYNKQFF.

This clonotype was counted only a few times. The V and J genes are TRBV12-3 or TRBV12-4 and TRBJ1-1; maybe TRBD1 (6 bases). This CDR3 spans 18 amino acids. V was clipped by 3 bases and J by 0 bases, with 20 bases between them. This CDR3 is CASSFGTLTWDMNTEAFF. The CDR3 region has the DNA TGTGCCAGCAGTTTCGGGACACTGACTTGGGACATGAACACTGAAGCTTTCTTT.